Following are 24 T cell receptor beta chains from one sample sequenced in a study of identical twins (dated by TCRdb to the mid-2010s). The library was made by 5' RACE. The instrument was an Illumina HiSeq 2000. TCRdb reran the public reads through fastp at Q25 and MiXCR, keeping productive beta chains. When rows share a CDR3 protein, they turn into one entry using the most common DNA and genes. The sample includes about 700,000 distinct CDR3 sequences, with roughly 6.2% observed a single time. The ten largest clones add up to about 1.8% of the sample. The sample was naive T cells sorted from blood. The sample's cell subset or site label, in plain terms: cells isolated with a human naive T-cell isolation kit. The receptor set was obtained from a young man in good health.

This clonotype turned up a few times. CDR3 sequence (DNA): TGCAGTGCCGAGACCCTAGCGGGAGGGCCCGGGGAGCAGTACTTC. Its translation: CSAETLAGGPGEQYF. The V and J genes are TRBV20-1 and TRBJ2-7; 12 positions agree with TRBD2. Unmatched junction bases numbered 13, after V lost 6 bases and J lost 7 bases. Per the germline V gene, CDR1 is DFQATT and CDR2 is SNEGSKA (reference sequence). The CDR3 has 15 amino acids.

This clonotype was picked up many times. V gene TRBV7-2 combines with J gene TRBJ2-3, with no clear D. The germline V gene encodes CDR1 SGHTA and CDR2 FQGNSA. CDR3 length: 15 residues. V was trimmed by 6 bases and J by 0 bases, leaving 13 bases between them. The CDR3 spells CASRKDITSTDTQYF. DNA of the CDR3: TGTGCCAGCAGGAAAGACATCACTAGCACAGATACGCAGTATTTT.

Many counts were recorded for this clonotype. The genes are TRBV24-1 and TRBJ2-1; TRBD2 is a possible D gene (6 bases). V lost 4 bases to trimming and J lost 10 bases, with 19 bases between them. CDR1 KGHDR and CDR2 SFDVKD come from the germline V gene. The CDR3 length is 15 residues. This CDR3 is CATSETGSPVEEQFF. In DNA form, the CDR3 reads TGTGCCACCAGTGAGACCGGGAGCCCCGTAGAGGAGCAGTTCTTC.

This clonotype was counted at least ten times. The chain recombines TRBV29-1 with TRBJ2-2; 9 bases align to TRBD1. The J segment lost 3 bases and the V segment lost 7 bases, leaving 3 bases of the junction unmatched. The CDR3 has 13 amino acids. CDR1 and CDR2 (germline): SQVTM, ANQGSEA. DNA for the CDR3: TGCAGCGGGGACAGGGAGGACACCGGGGAGCTGTTTTTT. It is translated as CSGDREDTGELFF.

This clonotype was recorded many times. CDR3 sequence: CASSLADREQFF. Here the CDR3 DNA reads TGTGCCAGCAGCTTGGCAGACAGGGAGCAGTTCTTC. The chain uses TRBV5-6 and TRBJ2-1; weak D call: TRBD1 (6 bases). The CDR3 runs to 12 residues. The germline CDR1 and CDR2 sequences are SGHDT and YYEEEE. The V and J ends lost 0 bases and 10 bases respectively, with 8 bases between them.

The CDR3: CAGLEDRRETQYF. For the CDR3, the DNA is TGTGCCGGTCTGGAGGATCGGCGGGAGACCCAGTACTTC. This chain uses TRBV24-1 with TRBJ2-5; possible D gene TRBD2, 5 bases. CDR1 is KGHDR, CDR2 SFDVKD, per germline. The CDR3 has 13 amino acids. Deletions cut 12 bases from V and 5 bases from J, with 18 bases between.

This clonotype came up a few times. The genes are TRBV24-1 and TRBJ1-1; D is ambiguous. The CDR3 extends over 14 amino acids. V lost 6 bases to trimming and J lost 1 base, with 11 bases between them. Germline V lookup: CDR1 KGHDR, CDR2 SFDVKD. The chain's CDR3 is CATSPRSGNTEAFF. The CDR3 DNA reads TGTGCCACCAGTCCAAGGTCGGGGAACACTGAAGCTTTCTTT.

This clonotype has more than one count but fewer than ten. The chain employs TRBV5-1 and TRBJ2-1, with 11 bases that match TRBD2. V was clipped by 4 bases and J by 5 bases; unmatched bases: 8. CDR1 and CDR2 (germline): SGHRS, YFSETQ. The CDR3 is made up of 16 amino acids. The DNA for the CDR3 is TGCGCCAGCAGCCTAATAGCGGGAGGGCCCAACAATGAGCAGTTCTTC. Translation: CASSLIAGGPNNEQFF.

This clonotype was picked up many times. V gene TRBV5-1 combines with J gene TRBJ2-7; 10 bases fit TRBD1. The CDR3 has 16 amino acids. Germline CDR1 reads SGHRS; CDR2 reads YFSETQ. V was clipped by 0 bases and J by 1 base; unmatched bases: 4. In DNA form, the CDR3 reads TGCGCCAGCAGCTTGGCCCCGGGACAGGGGTCCTACGAGCAGTACGTC. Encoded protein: CASSLAPGQGSYEQYV.

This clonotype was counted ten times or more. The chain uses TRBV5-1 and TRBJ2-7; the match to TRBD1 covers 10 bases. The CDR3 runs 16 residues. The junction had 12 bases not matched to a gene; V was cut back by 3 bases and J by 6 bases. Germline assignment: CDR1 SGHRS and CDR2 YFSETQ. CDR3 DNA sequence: TGCGCCAGCAGCTCGACAGGGGGCGCATTCAGCCGCGAGCAGTACGTC. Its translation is CASSSTGGAFSREQYV.

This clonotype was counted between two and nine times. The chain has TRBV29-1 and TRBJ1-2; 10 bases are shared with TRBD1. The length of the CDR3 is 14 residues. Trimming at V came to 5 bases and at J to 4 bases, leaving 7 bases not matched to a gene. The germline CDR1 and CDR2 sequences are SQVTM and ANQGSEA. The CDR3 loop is CSVRERTGGYGYTF. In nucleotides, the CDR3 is TGCAGCGTTAGAGAAAGGACAGGGGGCTATGGCTACACCTTC.

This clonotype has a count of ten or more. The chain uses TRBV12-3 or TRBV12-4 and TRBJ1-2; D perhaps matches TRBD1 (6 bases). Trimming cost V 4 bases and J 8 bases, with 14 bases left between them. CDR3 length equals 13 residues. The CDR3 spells CASSSGVLFGYTF. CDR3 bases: TGTGCCAGCAGTTCAGGGGTTCTATTCGGCTACACCTTC.

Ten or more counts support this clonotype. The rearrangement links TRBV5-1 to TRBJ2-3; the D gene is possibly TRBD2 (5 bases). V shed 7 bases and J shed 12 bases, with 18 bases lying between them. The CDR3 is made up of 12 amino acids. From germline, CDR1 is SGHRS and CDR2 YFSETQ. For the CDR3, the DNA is TGCGCCAGCCGTCCGGATAGCGAGAAACAGTATTTT. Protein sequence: CASRPDSEKQYF.

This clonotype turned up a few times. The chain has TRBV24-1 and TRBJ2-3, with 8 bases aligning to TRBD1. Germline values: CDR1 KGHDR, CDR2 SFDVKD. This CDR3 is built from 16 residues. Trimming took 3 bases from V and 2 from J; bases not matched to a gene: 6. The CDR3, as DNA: TGTGCCACCAGTGATCCGGGACAGGCTGACACAGATACGCAGTATTTT. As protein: CATSDPGQADTDTQYF.

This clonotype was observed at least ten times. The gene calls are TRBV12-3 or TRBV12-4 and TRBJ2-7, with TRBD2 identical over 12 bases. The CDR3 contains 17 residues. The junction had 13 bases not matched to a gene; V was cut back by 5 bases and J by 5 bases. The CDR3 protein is CASSLYRSLAGGHEQYF. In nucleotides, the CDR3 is TGTGCCAGCAGTCTCTACAGGAGCCTAGCGGGAGGGCACGAGCAGTACTTC.

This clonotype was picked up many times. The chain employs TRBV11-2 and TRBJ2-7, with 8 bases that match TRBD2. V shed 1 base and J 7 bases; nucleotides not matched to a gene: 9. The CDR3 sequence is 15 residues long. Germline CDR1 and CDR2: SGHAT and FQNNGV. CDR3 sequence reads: CASSLVGTRSGEQYF. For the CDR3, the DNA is TGTGCCAGCAGCTTAGTGGGGACTAGAAGTGGAGAGCAGTACTTC.

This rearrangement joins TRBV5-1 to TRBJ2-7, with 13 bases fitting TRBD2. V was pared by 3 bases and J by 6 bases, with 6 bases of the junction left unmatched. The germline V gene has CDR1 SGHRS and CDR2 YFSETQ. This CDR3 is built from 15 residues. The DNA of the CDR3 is TGCGCCAGCAGCTCCGGACTAGCGGGAGTTGCCGAGCAGTACGTC. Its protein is CASSSGLAGVAEQYV.

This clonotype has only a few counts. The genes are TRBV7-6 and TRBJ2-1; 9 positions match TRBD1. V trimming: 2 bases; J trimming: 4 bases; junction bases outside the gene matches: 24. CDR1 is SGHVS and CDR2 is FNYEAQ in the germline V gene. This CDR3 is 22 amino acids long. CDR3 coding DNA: TGTGCCAGCAGCTTATTATCCACAGGGGGCTTTTATTTGGCCATTACATACAATGAGCAGTTCTTC. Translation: CASSLLSTGGFYLAITYNEQFF.

The CDR3 DNA reads as TGTGCCAGCAGCTCACAGGGATTCTATAATTCACCCCTCCACTTT. Encoded protein: CASSSQGFYNSPLHF. The gene calls are TRBV11-2 and TRBJ1-6, with D possibly TRBD1 on 6 matching bases. With 4 bases removed from V and 3 bases from J, the gap between germline ends came to 10 bases. Germline assignment: CDR1 SGHAT and CDR2 FQNNGV. This CDR3 contains 15 residues.

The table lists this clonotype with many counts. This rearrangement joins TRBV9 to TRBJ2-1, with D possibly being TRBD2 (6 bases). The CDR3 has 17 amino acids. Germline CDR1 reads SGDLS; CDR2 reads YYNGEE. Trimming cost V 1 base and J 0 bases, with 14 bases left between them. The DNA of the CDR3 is TGTGCCAGCAGCGTACGGGACTCCCTGAGCTCCTACAATGAGCAGTTCTTC. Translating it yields CASSVRDSLSSYNEQFF.

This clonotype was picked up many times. CDR3 coding DNA: TGTGCCAGCAGTTTCGCCAGTAGCAATCAGCCCCAGCATTTT. Translating it yields CASSFASSNQPQHF. V is TRBV12-3 or TRBV12-4 and J is TRBJ1-5; no firm D call. This CDR3 region has 14 residues. Trimming took 3 bases from V and 0 from J, leaving 6 bases between them.

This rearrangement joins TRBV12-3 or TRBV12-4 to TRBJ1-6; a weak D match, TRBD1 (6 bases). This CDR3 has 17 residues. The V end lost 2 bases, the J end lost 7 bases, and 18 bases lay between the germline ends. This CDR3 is CASSLRLQGFGNSPLHF. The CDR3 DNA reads TGTGCCAGCAGTTTACGCTTGCAGGGGTTTGGCAATTCACCCCTCCACTTT.

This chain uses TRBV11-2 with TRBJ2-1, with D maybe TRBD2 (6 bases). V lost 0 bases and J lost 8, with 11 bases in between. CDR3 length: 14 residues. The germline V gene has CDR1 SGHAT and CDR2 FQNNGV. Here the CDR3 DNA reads TGTGCCAGCAGCTTAGATTGGGGGGTCGATGAGCAGTTCTTC. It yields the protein CASSLDWGVDEQFF.

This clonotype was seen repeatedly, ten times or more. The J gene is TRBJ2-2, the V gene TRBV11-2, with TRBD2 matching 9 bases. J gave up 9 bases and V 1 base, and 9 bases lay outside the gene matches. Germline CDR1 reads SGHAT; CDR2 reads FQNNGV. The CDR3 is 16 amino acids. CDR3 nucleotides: TGTGCCAGCAGCTTAGGTTCCGCGGGAGGGATCCGGGAGCTGTTTTTT. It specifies CASSLGSAGGIRELFF.